These T cell receptor beta chains were read from a single sample in a study of T cell responses to AZD1222 COVID-19 vaccine. Produced via immunoSEQ multiplex PCR; TCRdb's table is partial and in-frame only. This table holds roughly 110,000 clones, 80% to 95% found once. The sequencing here drew on peripheral blood, taken 28 days after the second AZD1222 dose. Every receptor here comes from an adult who received the AZD1222 COVID-19 vaccine. Each CDR3 is given with its conserved first and last residue. The D gene is left open where the match is weak. Clone size, where shown, is once, few, many, or a class for clones that have expanded.

D: .; J: TRBJ1-2; size: .; V: TRBV9; CDR3: CASSPSSGRGGYTF; DNA: TGTGCCAGCAGCCCGTCTTCGGGGAGGGGAGGCTACACCTTC
D: .; J: TRBJ1-2; size: few; V: TRBV19; CDR3: CASSIGDYGYTF; DNA: TGTGCCAGTAGTATTGGAGACTATGGCTACACCTTC
D: TRBD2; J: TRBJ2-3; size: .; V: TRBV6-6; CDR3: CASLAPGGPLDTQYF; DNA: TGTGCCAGCCTTGCCCCGGGGGGGCCCTTAGATACGCAGTATTTT
D: .; J: TRBJ1-6; size: .; V: TRBV9; CDR3: CASSPRTGTYNSPLHF; DNA: TGTGCCAGCAGCCCAAGGACCGGGACATATAATTCACCCCTCCACTTT
D: .; J: TRBJ1-4; size: .; V: TRBV18; CDR3: CASSPSGLSTNEKLFF; DNA: TGTGCCAGCTCACCGTCCGGCCTGTCAACTAATGAAAAACTGTTTTTT
D: .; J: TRBJ2-3; size: .; V: TRBV9; CDR3: CASSVKSDTQYF; DNA: TGTGCCAGCAGCGTAAAATCAGATACGCAGTATTTT
D: .; J: TRBJ2-7; size: .; V: TRBV9; CDR3: CASSVGRPPYEQYF; DNA: TGTGCCAGCAGCGTTGGCAGGCCCCCCTACGAGCAGTACTTC
D: TRBD2; J: TRBJ2-7; size: once; V: TRBV10-2; CDR3: CASSEGLAGGYYEQYF; DNA: TGCGCCAGCAGTGAGGGACTAGCGGGGGGGTATTACGAGCAGTACTTC
D: .; J: TRBJ1-1; size: .; V: TRBV5-1; CDR3: CASSLVGVNTEAFF; DNA: TGCGCCAGCAGCTTGGTAGGAGTGAACACTGAAGCTTTCTTT
D: .; J: TRBJ2-5; size: .; V: TRBV18; CDR3: CASSPPGPQETQYF; DNA: TGTGCCAGCTCACCACCGGGTCCCCAAGAGACCCAGTACTTC
D: TRBD2; J: TRBJ2-5; size: .; V: TRBV6-2/TRBV6-3; CDR3: CASSRAGGRLETQYF; DNA: TGTGCCAGCAGTCGCGCGGGGGGGCGGCTAGAGACCCAGTACTTC
D: .; J: TRBJ2-2; size: .; V: TRBV11-2; CDR3: CASSLPGAYTGELFF; DNA: TGTGCCAGCAGCTTACCGGGGGCCTACACCGGGGAGCTGTTTTTT
D: .; J: TRBJ1-1; size: .; V: TRBV5-1; CDR3: CASSLPSGDEAFF; DNA: TGCGCCAGCAGCTTGCCAAGCGGGGACGAAGCTTTCTTT
D: TRBD1; J: TRBJ1-1; size: .; V: TRBV5-1; CDR3: CASSLVVGGNTEAFF; DNA: TGCGCCAGCAGCTTGGTCGTAGGGGGCAACACTGAAGCTTTCTTT
D: .; J: TRBJ2-1; size: .; V: TRBV6-1; CDR3: CASSARDIRGLGNEQFF; DNA: TGTGCCAGCAGTGCCAGGGATATTAGGGGTCTAGGCAATGAGCAGTTCTTC
D: .; J: TRBJ2-1; size: .; V: TRBV4-1; CDR3: CASSLPGLRYNEQFF; DNA: TGCGCCAGCAGCTTGCCGGGACTGCGCTACAATGAGCAGTTCTTC
D: TRBD1; J: TRBJ2-2; size: few; V: TRBV24-1; CDR3: CATSDPGTGETGELFF; DNA: TGTGCCACCAGTGATCCCGGGACAGGGGAAACCGGGGAGCTGTTTTTT
D: TRBD1; J: TRBJ1-1; size: .; V: TRBV18; CDR3: CASSPTGGNTEAFF; DNA: TGTGCCAGCTCACCAACAGGGGGCAACACTGAAGCTTTCTTT
D: TRBD1; J: TRBJ1-6; size: .; V: TRBV4-3; CDR3: CASSRGQARSPLHF; DNA: TGCGCCAGCAGCAGGGGACAGGCCAGATCACCCCTCCACTTT
D: .; J: TRBJ2-1; size: .; V: TRBV6-6; CDR3: CASIGGLPSYNEQFF; DNA: TGTGCCAGCATTGGGGGGCTCCCCTCCTACAATGAGCAGTTCTTC
D: .; J: TRBJ2-1; size: .; V: TRBV18; CDR3: CASSPPNTRPSSENEQFF; DNA: TGTGCCAGCTCACCACCGAACACGAGACCCTCATCGGAAAATGAGCAGTTCTTC
D: .; J: TRBJ2-3; size: .; V: TRBV7-3; CDR3: CASSPNTIPSTDTQYF; DNA: TGTGCCAGCAGCCCGAACACAATTCCTAGCACAGATACGCAGTATTTT
D: .; J: TRBJ2-2; size: once; V: TRBV3-1/TRBV3-2; CDR3: CASSQAGTSGTGELFF; DNA: TGTGCCAGCAGCCAAGCCGGGACGTCGGGTACCGGGGAGCTGTTTTTT
D: .; J: TRBJ2-2; size: .; V: TRBV6-5; CDR3: CASSYRGAGELFF; DNA: TGTGCCAGCAGTTACCGAGGGGCCGGGGAGCTGTTTTTT
D: .; J: TRBJ2-1; size: .; V: TRBV7-9; CDR3: CASSFQQGIHEQFF; DNA: TGTGCCAGCAGCTTCCAACAGGGTATCCATGAGCAGTTCTTC
D: .; J: TRBJ1-5; size: once; V: TRBV13; CDR3: CASSLRGDQPQHF; DNA: TGTGCCAGCAGCTTACGAGGAGATCAGCCCCAGCATTTT
D: .; J: TRBJ1-1; size: .; V: TRBV5-1; CDR3: CASRRDIMNTEAFF; DNA: TGCGCCAGCAGACGTGACATCATGAACACTGAAGCTTTCTTT
D: .; J: TRBJ2-7; size: .; V: TRBV19; CDR3: CASSIGFQPGGLYEQYF; DNA: TGTGCCAGTAGTATAGGCTTTCAGCCCGGGGGGCTCTACGAGCAGTACTTC
D: .; J: TRBJ2-7; size: .; V: TRBV18; CDR3: CASSPPPGGSGDEQYF; DNA: TGTGCCAGCTCACCACCCCCAGGGGGTAGCGGGGACGAGCAGTACTTC
D: .; J: TRBJ1-2; size: .; V: TRBV6-2/TRBV6-3; CDR3: CASSYPAQGGTNYGYTF; DNA: TGTGCCAGCAGTTACCCTGCCCAGGGAGGGACTAACTATGGCTACACCTTC
D: TRBD1; J: TRBJ1-1; size: .; V: TRBV19; CDR3: CASSRGGRSTEAFF; DNA: TGTGCCAGTAGTAGAGGGGGCAGGAGCACTGAAGCTTTCTTT
D: .; J: TRBJ1-6; size: once; V: TRBV27; CDR3: CASRNTFRGDNSPLHF; DNA: TGTGCCAGCAGAAACACCTTCAGGGGCGATAATTCACCCCTCCACTTT
D: TRBD2; J: TRBJ2-3; size: .; V: TRBV4-2; CDR3: CASSQGTSGGADTQYF; DNA: TGTGCCAGCAGCCAAGGGACTAGCGGGGGGGCAGATACGCAGTATTTT
D: .; J: TRBJ1-5; size: .; V: TRBV18; CDR3: CASSPDQNQPQHF; DNA: TGTGCCAGCTCACCAGACCAGAATCAGCCCCAGCATTTT
D: .; J: TRBJ1-5; size: .; V: TRBV18; CDR3: CASSPQGSNQPQHF; DNA: TGTGCCAGCTCACCCCAGGGAAGCAATCAGCCCCAGCATTTT
D: .; J: TRBJ1-4; size: .; V: TRBV19; CDR3: CASSPSPGVGNEKLFF; DNA: TGTGCCAGTAGTCCTAGTCCCGGCGTAGGGAATGAAAAACTGTTTTTT
D: .; J: TRBJ1-4; size: .; V: TRBV7-9; CDR3: CASSLQTGPGKLFF; DNA: TGTGCCAGCAGCTTACAGACAGGCCCGGGAAAACTGTTTTTT
D: TRBD1; J: TRBJ2-3; size: .; V: TRBV10-3; CDR3: CAISERGTGADTQYF; DNA: TGTGCCATCAGTGAGCGGGGGACAGGGGCAGATACGCAGTATTTT
D: .; J: TRBJ1-5; size: many; V: TRBV15; CDR3: CATSRGGQSHGPQHF; DNA: TGTGCCACCAGCAGGGGTGGACAGTCCCACGGGCCCCAGCATTTT